This TCR beta chain came from a study of T cells in Graves' hyperthyroidism and ophthalmopathy. The definition of stable Graves' hyperthyroidism was no ophthalmopathy progression within 18 months. Patients between 18 and 65 years old had hyperthyroidism, newly diagnosed and lasting under 2 months. Researchers barred patients who had uncontrolled infection, other autoimmune disease, pregnancy or lactation. Template material for amplifying TCR beta CDR3 regions consisted of RNA transcripts. HTBI primers were employed in a first-round RT-PCR of the TCR CDR3. TCRdb passed the multiplex PCR reads through MiXCR, listing each CDR3 protein once. The data contain over 550,000 distinct CDR3 sequences, over 15% of them singletons. Per the germline V gene, CDR1 is SQVTM and CDR2 is ANQGSEA. Trimming pared 7 bases from V and 2 bases from J, leaving 14 bases between. The CDR3 consists of 13 residues.

This TCR was sampled from a woman under 30 with Graves' hyperthyroidism. The sample taken for sequencing was blood. This chain uses TRBV29-1 with TRBJ1-1; D is possibly TRBD1 (6 bases). The CDR3 region is CSAALQGNTEAFF. The CDR3 DNA follows: TGCAGCGCCGCGTTACAGGGTAACACTGAAGCTTTCTTT. Based on the CDR3 plus reference TRBV29-1 and TRBJ1-1, the full variable domain is SAVISQKPSRDICQRGTSLTIQCQVDSQVTMMFWYRQQPGQSLTLIATANQGSEATYESGFVIDKFPISRPNLTFSTLTVSNMSPEDSSIYLCSAALQGNTEAFFGQGTRLTVV.